The next 32 T cell receptor beta chains were all read from a single sample in a study of OX40 agonist ivuxolimab in advanced cancers. Preparation of the library involved the immunoSEQ multiplex PCR assay. The table was pulled from immuneACCESS by TCRdb, which kept in-frame rearrangements only. Such tables lose some clones; where checked, under half of the loss comes from unresolved V genes, and the rest has no known cause. The sample records 65,000 to 80,000 clones, more than 90% of which are singletons. The leading ten clones occupy less than 0.75% of the sample. Sequencing used CD4+ or CD8+ T cells sorted from blood, obtained in a trial of the OX40 agonist ivuxolimab. The receptors stem from an adult with an advanced solid tumor such as melanoma, head and neck, liver or kidney cancer.

V gene TRBV7-9 combines with J gene TRBJ1-5; D not certain. Germline lookup yields CDR1 SEHNR and CDR2 FQNEAQ (reference sequence). CDR3 length: 14 residues. With 4 bases removed from V and 7 bases from J, the gap between germline ends came to 14 bases. The CDR3 spells CASSSAYSDQPQHF. The CDR3 coding sequence is TGTGCCAGCAGCTCCGCGTACTCGGACCAGCCCCAGCATTTT.

In its sample, this clone was seen once. This chain connects TRBV19 to TRBJ2-3; the D call may be TRBD1 or TRBD2 (5 bases each). Germline V gene data show CDR1 as LNHDA and CDR2 as SQIVND (reference sequence). Trimming took 8 bases from V and 5 from J, leaving 17 bases between them. The CDR3 is 14 amino acids. Here the CDR3 DNA reads TGTGCCAGTTTTTCCGGGACGGTACTAGATACGCAGTATTTT. This sequence encodes CASFSGTVLDTQYF.

The V gene is TRBV18, the J gene TRBJ1-1; D is perhaps TRBD1 (6 bases). V shed 4 bases and J shed 8 bases, with 14 bases lying between them. The CDR3 extends over 13 amino acids. The V gene's germline CDR1 is KGHSH and CDR2 LQKENI. DNA of the CDR3: TGTGCCAGCTCACGGACAGACCGACAAGAAGCTTTCTTT. This gives the protein CASSRTDRQEAFF.

Note on this clone: Germline and junction disagree at one end, which may indicate a read error. The V and J genes are TRBV29-1 and TRBJ1-1; 7 bases fit TRBD1. Looked up from germline, CDR1 is SQVTM and CDR2 is ANQGSEA. This CDR3 spans 13 amino acids. CDR3 DNA sequence: TGCAGCGCTGAACAGGGGACCAACACTGAAGCTTTCTTT. Translated, it gives CSAEQGTNTEAFF. The full variable domain, rest sourced from reference TRBV29-1 and TRBJ1-1, is SAVISQKPSRDICQRGTSLTIQCQVDSQVTMMFWYRQQPGQSLTLIATANQGSEATYESGFVIDKFPISRPNLTFSTLTVSNMSPEDSSIYLCSAEQGTNTEAFFGQGTRLTVV.

This clone was picked up one time. The chain couples TRBV28 to TRBJ1-5; D is unresolved. CDR3 length: 15 amino acids. Germline loops: CDR1 MDHEN, CDR2 SYDVKM. V was clipped by 7 bases and J by 2 bases, with 15 bases between them. CDR3 region: CASKGRMFRNQPQHF. CDR3 nucleotides: TGTGCCAGCAAAGGACGTATGTTCCGCAATCAGCCCCAGCATTTT.

This clone came up once. The chain carries TRBV9 and TRBJ2-2, with D perhaps matching TRBD1 (6 bases). The V and J ends lost 4 bases and 1 base respectively, with 11 bases between them. Looked up from germline, CDR1 is SGDLS and CDR2 is YYNGEE. The CDR3 has 15 residues. The CDR3 sequence is CASSPLDRNTGELFF. DNA of the CDR3: TGTGCCAGCAGCCCCTTGGACAGGAACACCGGGGAGCTGTTTTTT.

The V and J genes are TRBV7-2 and TRBJ1-3, with D possibly being TRBD1 (6 bases). Germline values: CDR1 SGHTA, CDR2 FQGNSA. The CDR3 has 14 residues. V was cut by 2 bases and J by 10 bases, with 15 bases left in between. The CDR3 sequence is CASSLPRQGNTIYF. The DNA of the CDR3 is TGTGCCAGCAGCTTACCCCGGCAGGGGAATACCATATATTTT.

The chain has TRBV30 and TRBJ2-5, with TRBD2 matching over 12 bases. The CDR3 is 15 amino acids. Losses at the gene ends were 0 bases for V and 4 bases for J; bases not matched to a gene: 3. CDR1 is GTSNPN, CDR2 SVGIG, per germline (reference sequence). CDR3 sequence (DNA): TGTGCCTGGAGTGTACTGGGACTAGCGGGAGAGACCCAGTACTTC. It is translated as CAWSVLGLAGETQYF.

This clone came up a few times. The chain's CDR3 is CASSTDRGPRGTQYF. The CDR3 DNA sequence: TGTGCCAGCAGCACCGACAGGGGGCCCAGGGGTACGCAGTATTTT. The rearrangement joins TRBV5-6 to TRBJ2-3, with 10 bases fitting TRBD1. CDR1 is SGHDT, CDR2 YYEEEE, per germline. V lost 4 bases to trimming and J lost 8 bases; unmatched junction nucleotides: 10. The CDR3 totals 15 residues.

The V gene is TRBV19, the J gene TRBJ2-7; D tentatively fits TRBD1 or TRBD2 (5 bases each). CDR1 is LNHDA, CDR2 SQIVND, per germline (reference sequence). The CDR3 has 12 residues. Trimming shortened V by 3 bases and J by 3 bases, and 6 bases separated the two germline ends. The CDR3 is CASSIGGYEQYF. The DNA for the CDR3 is TGTGCCAGTAGTATTGGGGGCTACGAGCAGTACTTC. Full variable domain (rest looked up from reference TRBV19 and TRBJ2-7): DGGITQSPKYLFRKEGQNVTLSCEQNLNHDAMYWYRQDPGQGLRLIYYSQIVNDFQKGDIAEGYSVSREKKESFPLTVTSAQKNPTAFYLCASSIGGYEQYFGPGTRLTVT.

This sequence joins TRBV28 and TRBJ2-7, with D unclear. The CDR3 contains 14 residues. Germline V gives CDR1 MDHEN, CDR2 SYDVKM. The V gene lost 5 bases and the J gene lost 2 bases, with 13 bases spanning the gap. CDR3: CASSVDKPPYEQYF. Written as DNA, the CDR3 is TGTGCCAGCAGTGTTGACAAGCCCCCCTACGAGCAGTACTTC.

The rearrangement links TRBV4-1 to TRBJ2-7, with 7 positions matching TRBD1. Germline values: CDR1 MGHRA, CDR2 YSYEKL. With 6 bases clipped from V and 3 bases from J, the junction kept 8 bases outside the gene matches. The CDR3 totals 14 residues. As DNA, the CDR3 is TGCGCCAGCAGAGTCAGGGACAGCGACTACGAGCAGTACTTC. Translation gives CASRVRDSDYEQYF.

CDR3 amino acids: CASSLGGDYGYTF. The CDR3 nucleotides are TGTGCCAGTAGTCTAGGGGGAGACTATGGCTACACCTTC. J is TRBJ1-2 and V is TRBV19, with a possible D match to TRBD1 (6 bases). The CDR3 is 13 residues long. Germline CDR1 and CDR2: LNHDA and SQIVND (reference sequence). With 5 bases removed from V and 3 bases from J, the gap between germline ends came to 10 bases.

The V call is TRBV7-8, the J call TRBJ2-5, with a possible D match to TRBD1 (5 bases). CDR3 length equals 12 residues. V gave up 5 bases and J gave up 12 bases, with 16 bases separating them. Germline CDR1 reads SGHVS; CDR2 reads FQNEAQ. CDR3 residues: CASSQGPAPEYF. The CDR3 nucleotides are TGTGCCAGCAGCCAGGGCCCGGCACCTGAGTACTTC.

The chain employs TRBV28 and TRBJ2-7; D is uncertain. The CDR3 spans 15 residues. Germline loops: CDR1 MDHEN, CDR2 SYDVKM. Deletions cut 2 bases from V and 7 bases from J, with 18 bases between. The CDR3 DNA sequence: TGTGCCAGCAGTTTACGGTCCACGTTAGTGAGGGAGCAGTACTTC. Translating it yields CASSLRSTLVREQYF.

V gene TRBV4-3 combines with J gene TRBJ2-2; weak D call: TRBD2 (5 bases). The germline gives CDR1 LGHNA, CDR2 YSLEER. Between the trimmed V and J ends, which lost 0 bases and 6 bases, there was a span of 11 bases. CDR3 length: 15 amino acids. CDR3 sequence: CASSQDNREPGELFF. CDR3 in DNA: TGCGCCAGCAGCCAAGATAACCGGGAACCCGGGGAGCTGTTTTTT.

The rearrangement links TRBV7-2 to TRBJ2-1, with 7 bases matching TRBD2. Trimming took 5 bases from V and 4 from J; bases not matched to a gene: 11. The CDR3 is 16 amino acids. CDR1 is SGHTA, CDR2 FQGNSA, per germline. The CDR3 loop reads CASSPRASGKYNEQFF. In DNA, the CDR3 is TGTGCCAGCAGCCCCCGGGCTAGCGGCAAATACAATGAGCAGTTCTTC.

The V call is TRBV5-1, the J call TRBJ1-4; tentatively, D is TRBD1 (5 bases). With 2 bases removed from V and 0 bases from J, the gap between germline ends came to 5 bases. The length of the CDR3 is 14 residues. Germline CDR1 SGHRS, CDR2 YFSETQ. The CDR3 reads CASSLGATNEKLFF. The CDR3 DNA sequence: TGCGCCAGCAGCTTAGGGGCAACTAATGAAAAACTGTTTTTT.

The genes are TRBV7-3 and TRBJ2-1; TRBD2 agrees at 7 bases. The junction had 4 bases not matched to a gene; V was cut back by 4 bases and J by 1 base. The CDR3 extends over 15 amino acids. The germline CDR1 and CDR2 sequences are SGHTA and FQGTGA. The CDR3 nucleotides are TGTGCCAGCAGCTCCTTGGGGGGGTCCTACAATGAGCAGTTCTTC. Amino acid sequence: CASSSLGGSYNEQFF.

The V call is TRBV7-3, the J call TRBJ1-6; D gene unclear. V lost 2 bases, J lost 4 bases, and 6 bases lay in between. This CDR3 has 14 residues. Germline values: CDR1 SGHTA, CDR2 FQGTGA. CDR3 sequence: CASSLGSYNSPLHF. The CDR3 DNA reads as TGTGCCAGCAGCTTAGGCAGTTATAATTCACCCCTCCACTTT.

This clone was seen once. The chain employs TRBV7-2 and TRBJ2-3, with D possibly called TRBD1 or TRBD2 (5 bases each). This CDR3 is 12 amino acids long. Germline-derived CDR1 and CDR2 are SGHTA and FQGNSA. V lost 6 bases, J lost 14 bases, and 18 bases lay in between. CDR3 coding DNA: TGTGCCAGCAGTTCCCCCGGGACCGAGGGGTATTTT. Translated, it gives CASSSPGTEGYF.

This clone has more than one count but fewer than ten. The chain links TRBV2 to TRBJ2-7; TRBD1 or TRBD2 may be the D gene (5 bases each). Per the germline V gene, CDR1 is SNHLY and CDR2 is FYNNEI. Trimming cost V 2 bases and J 2 bases, with 16 bases left between them. The CDR3 is made up of 16 amino acids. The CDR3, as DNA: TGTGCCAGCAGTGAACTTCGGGGAGAAGGGGCCTACGAGCAGTACTTC. Encoded protein: CASSELRGEGAYEQYF. Looking up the rest from reference TRBV2 and TRBJ2-7 gives the full variable domain: EPEVTQTPSHQVTQMGQEVILRCVPISNHLYFYWYRQILGQKVEFLVSFYNNEISEKSEIFDDQFSVERPDGSNFTLKIRSTKLEDSAMYFCASSELRGEGAYEQYFGPGTRLTVT.

The rearrangement uses TRBV11-3 and TRBJ2-5; D call uncertain. V lost 2 bases and J lost 3, with 7 bases in between. The CDR3 totals 13 residues. The V gene's germline CDR1 is SGHNT and CDR2 YENEEA. The CDR3 sequence is CASSLSNKETQYF. The CDR3 nucleotides are TGTGCCAGCAGCTTATCCAATAAAGAGACCCAGTACTTC.

The chain is built from TRBV7-2 and TRBJ1-1; D unresolved. Trimming left V 5 bases short and J 1 base short, with 11 bases between. The CDR3 has 14 amino acids. CDR1 is SGHTA, CDR2 FQGNSA, per germline. The CDR3, as DNA: TGTGCCAGCAGCCCGCCCAGATGGAACACTGAAGCTTTCTTT. It translates to CASSPPRWNTEAFF.

The CDR3 sequence: CASRTEAEQFF. CDR3 nucleotides: TGTGCCAGCAGGACCGAGGCTGAGCAGTTCTTC. The chain recombines TRBV6-6 with TRBJ2-1; no clear D gene. V lost 6 bases and J 9 bases, leaving 9 bases between the germline ends. The CDR3 has 11 amino acids. CDR1 and CDR2 from the germline V gene are MNHNY and SVGAGI (reference sequence).

Here the CDR3 DNA reads TGTGCCAGCAGCGTAAGTGCTATCGGGTTTGGAGGGAGCACTGAAGCTTTCTTT. The encoded protein is CASSVSAIGFGGSTEAFF. The chain recombines TRBV9 with TRBJ1-1; D gene unclear. Trimming cost V 1 base and J 4 bases, with 23 bases left between them. CDR3 size: 18 residues. Germline-derived CDR1 and CDR2 are SGDLS and YYNGEE.

The V and J genes are TRBV7-2 and TRBJ2-1, with 13 bases that match TRBD2. Losses at the gene ends were 5 bases for V and 7 bases for J; bases not matched to a gene: 5. Germline V gene lookup returns CDR1 SGHTA and CDR2 FQGNSA. The CDR3 is made up of 15 amino acids. CDR3 protein: CASSAPGLAGNEQFF. Here the CDR3 DNA reads TGTGCCAGCAGCGCACCGGGACTAGCGGGAAATGAGCAGTTCTTC.

This clone was observed a few times. One junction end does not reproduce the germline sequence, and a read error may be involved. This rearrangement joins TRBV27 to TRBJ2-5; D is unclear. CDR1 is MNHEY and CDR2 is SMNVEV in the germline V gene (reference sequence). The CDR3 totals 12 residues. In DNA, the CDR3 is TGTGCCAGCGGGTGGCCTCAAGGGACCCAGTACTTC. Protein: CASGWPQGTQYF.

The chain has TRBV7-2 and TRBJ2-7, with D possibly matching TRBD2 (5 bases). Trimming removed 1 base at V and 7 bases at J, with 17 bases between. CDR3 size: 15 residues. Germline loops: CDR1 SGHTA, CDR2 FQGNSA. The CDR3 DNA reads as TGTGCCAGCAGCTTAGGGTTCAGGACTCACGGGGAGCAGTACTTC. This translates into CASSLGFRTHGEQYF.

V and J are TRBV19 and TRBJ2-7; 8 nucleotides agree with TRBD1. V was pared by 5 bases and J by 0 bases, with 6 bases of the junction left unmatched. CDR3 length: 15 residues. Germline-derived CDR1 and CDR2 are LNHDA and SQIVND (reference sequence). CDR3 DNA: TGTGCCAGTAGTGGTACCGGGACAGGCTCCTACGAGCAGTACTTC. This encodes CASSGTGTGSYEQYF. The full variable domain, its missing parts supplied by reference TRBV19 and TRBJ2-7, is DGGITQSPKYLFRKEGQNVTLSCEQNLNHDAMYWYRQDPGQGLRLIYYSQIVNDFQKGDIAEGYSVSREKKESFPLTVTSAQKNPTAFYLCASSGTGTGSYEQYFGPGTRLTVT.

The chain is built from TRBV6-5 and TRBJ1-2, with a weak D call TRBD1 (5 bases). V lost 5 bases and J 8 bases, leaving 12 bases between the germline ends. This CDR3 region has 12 residues. Germline loops: CDR1 MNHEY, CDR2 SVGAGI. For the CDR3, the DNA is TGTGCCAGCAGTGAACGACAGAGAGGCTACACCTTC. Its translation is CASSERQRGYTF.

The chain uses TRBV28 and TRBJ2-2; D is unclear. Germline CDR1 and CDR2: MDHEN and SYDVKM. V was shortened by 6 bases and J by 4 bases, with 15 bases between the two germline ends. CDR3 length: 15 residues. The CDR3 loop reads CASRFRALATGELFF. As DNA, the CDR3 is TGTGCCAGCAGATTTCGAGCCCTGGCCACCGGGGAGCTGTTTTTT.